These 18 T cell receptor beta chains came from one sample sequenced in a study of Tregs in tolerant kidney transplant recipients (dated by TCRdb to between 2018 and 2021). Libraries were prepared through the immunoSEQ multiplex PCR assay. TCRdb took this table from immuneACCESS and kept in-frame rearrangements with V and J called. Such tables lack part of the clones; where checked against another copy, unresolved V genes explain under half of the gap, and the rest is unexplained. For this sample the table gives some 64,000 clones, of which 95% to 98% were detected only once. The top ten clonotypes cover 0.34% of the sample. The sample's time point label, in plain terms: blood sample drawn before combined kidney and bone marrow transplant. The sequenced sample was Tregs from blood, obtained before the transplant. Receptors originate from a human donor who received a combined kidney and bone marrow transplant.

The chain combines TRBV5-1 with TRBJ2-1, with D possibly being TRBD1 (5 bases). Deletions cut 0 bases from V and 2 bases from J, with 9 bases between. CDR1 SGHRS and CDR2 YFSETQ come from the germline V gene. This CDR3 comprises 15 residues. The CDR3 sequence: CASSLGLGPYNEQFF. The CDR3 coding sequence is TGCGCCAGCAGCTTGGGGTTGGGGCCCTACAATGAGCAGTTCTTC.

J is TRBJ2-1 and V is TRBV7-9; possibly TRBD2 for D (5 bases). The germline CDR1 and CDR2 sequences are SEHNR and FQNEAQ (reference sequence). The CDR3 length is 17 residues. Trimming shortened V by 3 bases and J by 6 bases, and 21 bases separated the two germline ends. The CDR3 reads CASSFPVTSVLGNEQFF. The CDR3 region has the DNA TGTGCCAGCAGCTTCCCAGTTACTAGTGTATTAGGCAATGAGCAGTTCTTC.

The V and J genes are TRBV7-2 and TRBJ2-5; 9 bases line up with TRBD2. The V gene's germline CDR1 is SGHTA and CDR2 FQGNSA. This CDR3 has 13 residues. V trimming: 5 bases; J trimming: 5 bases; junction bases outside the gene matches: 3. In DNA form, the CDR3 reads TGTGCCAGCAGCCGCGGGGGGGAGGAGACCCAGTACTTC. Translating gives CASSRGGEETQYF.

J is TRBJ2-7 and V is TRBV10-3; a possible D gene is TRBD1 (6 bases). Germline V gene data show CDR1 as ENHRY and CDR2 as SYGVKD. Trimming cost V 6 bases and J 6 bases, with 12 bases left between them. The CDR3 consists of 12 residues. This CDR3 reads CAISPTGTEQYF. The CDR3 bases are TGTGCCATCAGCCCTACAGGGACCGAGCAGTACTTC.

The chain is built from TRBV28 and TRBJ1-1; the match to TRBD1 covers 7 bases. The CDR3 length is 14 residues. Germline trimming cut 5 bases from V and 6 bases from J; bases unmatched to any gene: 9. Germline V gene lookup returns CDR1 MDHEN and CDR2 SYDVKM. The CDR3 DNA sequence: TGTGCCAGCAGTCACAGGGGCCTCGGGGCTGAAGCTTTCTTT. Translation: CASSHRGLGAEAFF.

The chain links TRBV28 to TRBJ2-1; 7 bases line up with TRBD2. With V trimmed by 6 bases and J by 3 bases, 11 bases remained unmatched. CDR1 is MDHEN and CDR2 is SYDVKM in the germline V gene. The CDR3 runs to 16 residues. DNA of the CDR3: TGTGCCAGCAGCTCGGGGGGTACGAACAACTACAATGAGCAGTTCTTC. This gives the protein CASSSGGTNNYNEQFF.

The V gene is TRBV15, the J gene TRBJ1-6; D is undetermined. CDR3 size: 15 residues. Germline CDR1 reads LNHNV; CDR2 reads YYDKDF (reference sequence). V lost 0 bases and J 11 bases, leaving 14 bases between the germline ends. This CDR3 is CATSREPPRVTPLHF. For the CDR3, the DNA is TGTGCCACCAGCAGAGAACCACCTCGGGTCACACCCCTCCACTTT.

The chain couples TRBV27 to TRBJ2-1; 8 bases align to TRBD1. The CDR3 runs 14 residues. V lost 6 bases to trimming and J lost 2 bases; unmatched junction nucleotides: 3. CDR1 MNHEY and CDR2 SMNVEV come from the germline V gene (reference sequence). In DNA form, the CDR3 reads TGTGCCAGCAGGAGACAGGGGACCTACAATGAGCAGTTCTTC. Translation: CASRRQGTYNEQFF.

The V call is TRBV25-1, the J call TRBJ2-7, with 7 bases lining up with TRBD2. Germline V lookup: CDR1 MGHDK, CDR2 SYGVNS. Trimming removed 1 base from V and 2 bases from J; junction bases left unmatched: 8. This CDR3 has 16 residues. CDR3 bases: TGTGCCAGCAGTGAATTCTGGTCTAGCGGCCCCTACGAGCAGTACTTC. Amino acid sequence: CASSEFWSSGPYEQYF.

V is TRBV19 and J is TRBJ2-1; a possible D gene is TRBD2 (6 bases). Trimming removed 3 bases from V and 0 bases from J, with 18 bases in between. The length of the CDR3 is 18 residues. Germline V gene lookup returns CDR1 LNHDA and CDR2 SQIVND (reference sequence). CDR3 nucleotide sequence: TGTGCCAGTAGTATTCTTAGGTTTCGGCGGGACTCCTACAATGAGCAGTTCTTC. Amino acid sequence: CASSILRFRRDSYNEQFF. Filled out from reference TRBV19 and TRBJ2-1, the complete variable domain reads DGGITQSPKYLFRKEGQNVTLSCEQNLNHDAMYWYRQDPGQGLRLIYYSQIVNDFQKGDIAEGYSVSREKKESFPLTVTSAQKNPTAFYLCASSILRFRRDSYNEQFFGPGTRLTVL.

V is TRBV27 and J is TRBJ2-7; TRBD2 aligns across 14 bases. The CDR3 is 21 amino acids. V lost 5 bases and J lost 1; bases outside the gene matches: 19. The germline V gene encodes CDR1 MNHEY and CDR2 SMNVEV (reference sequence). The CDR3 DNA follows: TGTGCCAGCAGTCGTAACGGACTTGGGGTGGGACTAGCGGGGGTTTCCTACGAGCAGTACTTC. Translation: CASSRNGLGVGLAGVSYEQYF.

The chain combines TRBV9 with TRBJ2-7; perhaps TRBD2 as D (6 bases). Germline V gives CDR1 SGDLS, CDR2 YYNGEE. The CDR3 is made up of 14 amino acids. The V end lost 1 base, the J end lost 3 bases, and 11 bases lay between the germline ends. DNA of the CDR3: TGTGCCAGCAGCGTACGGGGGAAGGACTACGAGCAGTACTTC. It specifies CASSVRGKDYEQYF.

This clone appeared a single time. The chain has TRBV7-9 and TRBJ1-1; TRBD1 agrees at 9 bases. V lost 4 bases to trimming and J lost 4 bases; unmatched junction nucleotides: 10. The CDR3 is made up of 16 amino acids. From germline, CDR1 is SEHNR and CDR2 FQNEAQ (reference sequence). The CDR3 sequence: CASSSRQGGLFTEAFF. The CDR3 DNA reads TGTGCCAGCAGCTCCAGACAGGGGGGGTTGTTCACTGAAGCTTTCTTT.

The chain uses TRBV11-3 and TRBJ2-3; the match to TRBD1 covers 7 bases. Germline V gene lookup returns CDR1 SGHNT and CDR2 YENEEA. Germline trimming cut 0 bases from V and 1 base from J; bases unmatched to any gene: 4. The CDR3 runs 16 residues. CDR3 DNA: TGTGCCAGCAGCTTAGATGCAGGGGGAGGCACAGATACGCAGTATTTT. Protein product: CASSLDAGGGTDTQYF.

The chain couples TRBV7-9 to TRBJ1-2; 9 bases map to TRBD1. CDR1 is SEHNR, CDR2 FQNEAQ, per germline (reference sequence). V was clipped by 3 bases and J by 1 base; unmatched bases: 9. The CDR3 has 17 amino acids. DNA for the CDR3: TGTGCCAGCAGCTTCCCGGGACAGGGAGGTGTTAACTATGGCTACACCTTC. Its translation: CASSFPGQGGVNYGYTF.

The chain joins TRBV21-1 to TRBJ1-5; TRBD1 is taken as the D call from the table, unchecked against the DNA. TRBV21-1 is a listed pseudogene. This CDR3 contains 16 residues. CDR3 region: CASSSRQGVGNQPQHF. The CDR3 DNA sequence: TGTGCCAGCAGCTCTCGACAGGGGGTTGGCAATCAGCCCCAGCATTTT.

The chain joins TRBV6-1 to TRBJ1-2; 10 bases agree with TRBD1. Germline V gene lookup returns CDR1 MNHNS and CDR2 SASEGT. The V and J ends lost 3 bases and 6 bases, in that order; junction bases with no gene match: 7. The CDR3 is made up of 15 amino acids. CDR3 sequence: CASSDPWTGGDGYTF. The CDR3 nucleotides read TGTGCCAGCAGTGATCCTTGGACAGGGGGAGATGGCTACACCTTC.

V usage is TRBV5-1 and J usage is TRBJ2-5; D possibly corresponds to TRBD2 (6 bases). V was trimmed by 2 bases and J by 4 bases, leaving 12 bases between them. The CDR3 length is 14 residues. Germline values: CDR1 SGHRS, CDR2 YFSETQ. In DNA, the CDR3 is TGCGCCAGCAGCTTTATCTTGGGAGGAGAGACCCAGTACTTC. This sequence encodes CASSFILGGETQYF. The whole variable domain, filled in from reference TRBV5-1 and TRBJ2-5, reads KAGVTQTPRYLIKTRGQQVTLSCSPISGHRSVSWYQQTPGQGLQFLFEYFSETQRNKGNFPGRFSGRQFSNSRSEMNVSTLELGDSALYLCASSFILGGETQYFGPGTRLLVL.